The subject of this entry is one T cell receptor beta chain. As yet, its antigen is unknown. This specimen comes from a study of blood T cells in healthy people across ages. Study at large: Template switching caught about one barcoded beta molecule for each two T cells. General observations from the study: Versus aged donors, long-lived donors had higher diversity and more naive CD4+ cells.

Trimming removed 3 bases from V and 3 bases from J, with 11 bases in between. The CDR3 contains 14 residues. Germline V gene sequence: CDR1 MGHRA, CDR2 YSYEKL. The second PCR ran roughly 6 to 12 cycles with a sample-barcoded 5' primer and J-beta primers. MiXCR was run by TCRdb on the 5' RACE reads, yielding one entry per CDR3 protein. The data show approximately 1.5 million distinct CDR3 sequences, 30% to 40% seen once. Caucasian individuals from Russia who were healthy and aged 6 to 90 acted as donors. The clonotype comes from a woman aged 25 to 45 in good health. Sequencing used blood. The chain uses TRBV4-1 and TRBJ1-1, with TRBD1 as a possible D gene (5 bases). The CDR3 loop reads CASSQRDGDTEAFF. The CDR3, as DNA: TGCGCCAGCAGCCAGAGGGACGGGGACACTGAAGCTTTCTTT.